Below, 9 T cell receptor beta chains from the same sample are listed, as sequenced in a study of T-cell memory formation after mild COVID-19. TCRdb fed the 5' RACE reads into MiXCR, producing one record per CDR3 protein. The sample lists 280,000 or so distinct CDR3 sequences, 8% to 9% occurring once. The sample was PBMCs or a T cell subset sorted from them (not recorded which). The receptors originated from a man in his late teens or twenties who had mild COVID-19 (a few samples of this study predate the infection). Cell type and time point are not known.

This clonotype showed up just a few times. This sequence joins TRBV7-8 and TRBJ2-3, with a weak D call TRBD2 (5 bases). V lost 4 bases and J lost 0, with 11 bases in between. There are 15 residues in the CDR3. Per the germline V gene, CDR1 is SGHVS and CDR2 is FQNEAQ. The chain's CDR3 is CASSSILASTDTQYF. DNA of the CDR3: TGTGCCAGCAGCTCCATCTTAGCGAGCACAGATACGCAGTATTTT.

The CDR3: CASSTRQGAYEQYV. The CDR3 DNA reads TGTGCCAGCAGTACCAGACAGGGGGCCTACGAGCAGTACGTC. The genes are TRBV6-2 or TRBV6-3 and TRBJ2-7; TRBD1 aligns across 9 bases. Unmatched junction bases numbered 4, after V lost 5 bases and J lost 2 bases. CDR3 length: 14 residues. The germline V gene encodes CDR1 MNHEY and CDR2 SVGEGT.

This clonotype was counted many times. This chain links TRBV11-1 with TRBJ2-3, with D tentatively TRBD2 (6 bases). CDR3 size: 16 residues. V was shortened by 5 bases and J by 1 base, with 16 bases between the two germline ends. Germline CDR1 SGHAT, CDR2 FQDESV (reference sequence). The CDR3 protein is CASSLGLGTRTDTQYF. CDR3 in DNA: TGTGCCAGCAGCCTGGGGCTAGGGACTCGCACAGATACGCAGTATTTT. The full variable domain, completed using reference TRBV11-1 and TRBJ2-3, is EAEVAQSPRYKITEKSQAVAFWCDPISGHATLYWYRQILGQGPELLVQFQDESVVDDSQLPKDRFSAERLKGVDSTLKIQPAELGDSAMYLCASSLGLGTRTDTQYFGPGTRLTVL.

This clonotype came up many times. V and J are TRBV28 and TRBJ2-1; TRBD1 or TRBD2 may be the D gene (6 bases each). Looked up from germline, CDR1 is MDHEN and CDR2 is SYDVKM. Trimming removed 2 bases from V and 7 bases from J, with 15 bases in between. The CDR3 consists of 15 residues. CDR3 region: CASSLGTEGGNEQFF. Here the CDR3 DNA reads TGTGCCAGCAGTTTAGGGACCGAGGGGGGAAATGAGCAGTTCTTC. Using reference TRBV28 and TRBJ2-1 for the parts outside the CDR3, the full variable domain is DVKVTQSSRYLVKRTGEKVFLECVQDMDHENMFWYRQDPGLGLRLIYFSYDVKMKEKGDIPEGYSVSREKKERFSLILESASTNQTSMYLCASSLGTEGGNEQFFGPGTRLTVL.

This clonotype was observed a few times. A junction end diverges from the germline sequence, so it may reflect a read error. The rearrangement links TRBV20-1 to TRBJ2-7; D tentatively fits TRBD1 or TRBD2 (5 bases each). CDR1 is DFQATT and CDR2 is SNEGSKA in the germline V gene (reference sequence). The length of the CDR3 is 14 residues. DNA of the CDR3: TGCAGTGCCAGAGGGGAGAGTTTTCCCTACGAGCAGTACTTC. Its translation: CSARGESFPYEQYF.

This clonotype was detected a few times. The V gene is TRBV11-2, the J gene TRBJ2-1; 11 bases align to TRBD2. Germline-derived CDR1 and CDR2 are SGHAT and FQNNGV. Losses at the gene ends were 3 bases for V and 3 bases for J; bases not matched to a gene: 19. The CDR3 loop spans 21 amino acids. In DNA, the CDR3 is TGTGCCAGCAGCTTCCTCCTAGCGGGGGGACTCCCAACGCCCGTCTACAATGAGCAGTTCTTC. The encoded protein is CASSFLLAGGLPTPVYNEQFF.

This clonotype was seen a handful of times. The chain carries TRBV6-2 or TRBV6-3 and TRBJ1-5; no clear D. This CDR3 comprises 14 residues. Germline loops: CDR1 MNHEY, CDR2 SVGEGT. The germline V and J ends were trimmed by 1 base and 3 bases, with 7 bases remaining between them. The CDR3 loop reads CASSYYSVNQPQHF. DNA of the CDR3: TGTGCCAGCAGTTACTATTCGGTCAATCAGCCCCAGCATTTT.

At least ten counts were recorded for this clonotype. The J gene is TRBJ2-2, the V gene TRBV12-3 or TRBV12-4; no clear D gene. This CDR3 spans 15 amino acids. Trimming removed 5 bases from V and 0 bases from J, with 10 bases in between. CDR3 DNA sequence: TGTGCCAGCAGTGAGGTGGCAGCGAACACCGGGGAGCTGTTTTTT. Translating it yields CASSEVAANTGELFF.

The DNA for the CDR3 is TGCGCCAGCAGCAAAACCGGGACAGGGAATGCAGATACGCAGTATTTT. This translates into CASSKTGTGNADTQYF. V gene TRBV5-1 combines with J gene TRBJ2-3, with 9 bases fitting TRBD1. V shed 4 bases, J shed 4 bases, and the junction held 10 bases outside the gene matches. The CDR3 covers 16 residues. CDR1 is SGHRS, CDR2 YFSETQ, per germline. Together with reference TRBV5-1 and TRBJ2-3, the CDR3 gives the full variable domain: KAGVTQTPRYLIKTRGQQVTLSCSPISGHRSVSWYQQTPGQGLQFLFEYFSETQRNKGNFPGRFSGRQFSNSRSEMNVSTLELGDSALYLCASSKTGTGNADTQYFGPGTRLTVL.